The rows below give T cell receptor beta chains drawn from one sample of a study of siplizumab effects on memory and regulatory T cells. Only in-frame clones appear in the TCRdb table, and some are missing; sequencing was by immunoSEQ multiplex PCR. The sample lists tens of thousands of clones, around 96% occurring once. Sequenced sample: naive CD8+ T cells sorted from blood. Source of these receptors: a human donor in good health. Each CDR3 is given with its conserved first and last residue. A D gene is named only where the DNA matches it firmly. Part of the rows lack a size; the others show once, few, many or a class for expanded clones.

J,D,size,V,CDR3,DNA
TRBJ1-1,NA,NA,TRBV5-1,CASSFLWEGGKDTEAFF,TGCGCCAGCAGCTTCCTATGGGAAGGAGGTAAGGACACTGAAGCTTTCTTT
TRBJ2-1,NA,NA,TRBV19,CASSIGGSEQFF,TGTGCCAGTAGTATAGGAGGGAGTGAGCAGTTCTTC
TRBJ2-5,TRBD1,NA,TRBV13,CASSFDRGRQTQYF,TGTGCCAGCAGCTTCGACAGGGGAAGACAGACCCAGTACTTC
TRBJ1-6,NA,NA,TRBV29-1,CSVVTEKGILHF,TGCAGCGTTGTTACTGAGAAGGGTATCCTCCACTTT
TRBJ2-5,TRBD2,NA,TRBV13,CASSLGLAGKETQYF,TGTGCCAGCAGCCTGGGACTAGCGGGGAAGGAGACCCAGTACTTC
TRBJ1-6,NA,NA,TRBV9,CASSVEGAGNSPLHF,TGTGCCAGCAGCGTAGAGGGAGCGGGGAATTCACCCCTCCACTTT
TRBJ2-7,NA,NA,TRBV7-9,CASSLVPQGSGYEQYF,TGTGCCAGCAGCTTAGTGCCCCAGGGGAGCGGGTACGAGCAGTACTTC
TRBJ1-2,NA,NA,TRBV21-1,CASSKALRGRYGYTF,TGTGCCAGCAGCAAAGCGCTACGGGGTCGCTATGGCTACACCTTC
TRBJ1-1,NA,NA,TRBV25-1,CASSAGITEAFF,TGTGCCAGCAGTGCAGGGATCACTGAAGCTTTCTTT
TRBJ1-1,NA,once,TRBV6-6,CASSSGDTEAFF,TGTGCCAGCAGTTCAGGGGACACTGAAGCTTTCTTT
TRBJ2-3,NA,NA,TRBV7-8,CASSLRLATDTQYF,TGTGCCAGCAGCTTAAGGTTAGCGACAGATACGCAGTATTTT
TRBJ1-2,NA,NA,TRBV27,CASSLSASGLDYGYTF,TGTGCCAGCAGTTTATCGGCGTCGGGGTTGGACTATGGCTACACCTTC
TRBJ1-5,TRBD1,few,TRBV19,CASSTRDSSNQPQHF,TGTGCCAGTAGTACCCGGGACAGTAGCAATCAGCCCCAGCATTTT
TRBJ1-5,TRBD1,NA,TRBV2,CASSHGTGDGVGQPQHF,TGTGCCAGCAGCCACGGGACAGGGGACGGAGTCGGTCAGCCCCAGCATTTT
TRBJ1-2,NA,NA,TRBV27,CASRTDAGHYGYTF,TGTGCCAGCAGGACTGACGCAGGGCACTATGGCTACACCTTC
TRBJ2-7,TRBD1,NA,TRBV11-3,CASSRTGTGKQYF,TGTGCCAGCAGCCGGACCGGGACAGGGAAGCAGTACTTC
TRBJ2-2,NA,NA,TRBV5-6,CASNAGDTPKGITGELFF,TGTGCCAGCAACGCAGGGGACACCCCTAAAGGCATCACCGGGGAGCTGTTTTTT
TRBJ1-6,NA,once,TRBV21-1,CASKISDRVNSPLHF,TGTGCCAGCAAAATTTCAGACAGGGTTAATTCACCCCTCCACTTT